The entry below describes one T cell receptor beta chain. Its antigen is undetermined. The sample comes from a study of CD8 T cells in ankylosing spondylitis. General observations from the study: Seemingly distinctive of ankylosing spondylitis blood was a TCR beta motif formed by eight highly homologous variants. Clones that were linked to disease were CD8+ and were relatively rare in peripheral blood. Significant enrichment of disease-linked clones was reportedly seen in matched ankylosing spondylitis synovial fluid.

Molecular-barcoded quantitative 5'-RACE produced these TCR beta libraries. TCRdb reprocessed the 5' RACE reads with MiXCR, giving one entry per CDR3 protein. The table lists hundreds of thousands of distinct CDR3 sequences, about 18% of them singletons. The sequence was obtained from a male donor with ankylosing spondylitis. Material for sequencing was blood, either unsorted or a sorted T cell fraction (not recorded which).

The DNA of the CDR3 is TGTGCCTGGAGTATGGGTGACGGTAACACTGAAGCTTTCTTT. Amino acids: CAWSMGDGNTEAFF. The V and J genes are TRBV30 and TRBJ1-1; D call uncertain. Germline lookup yields CDR1 GTSNPN and CDR2 SVGIG (reference sequence). V lost 2 bases to trimming and J lost 2 bases, with 12 bases between them. The CDR3 has 14 residues.